This T cell receptor beta chain was retrieved from a study of blood T cells in healthy people across ages. Then a second PCR, running roughly 7 to 11 cycles, was carried out with a sample-barcoded 5' primer and a J-beta primer mix. Every cDNA was tagged by a template-switch adaptor with 12 random nucleotides. One entry per CDR3 protein, called by TCRdb with MiXCR from the 5' RACE reads. The data contain 550,000 to 750,000 distinct CDR3 sequences, approximately 21% of them singletons. Germline V gene data show CDR1 as DFQATT and CDR2 as SNEGSKA (reference sequence). This CDR3 comprises 12 residues. Study-wide results and limits: Among T cells, TCR beta diversity per million cells dropped roughly linearly as age rose. Not knowing donor CMV status may have confounded expanded clonotype changes.

This clonotype was observed a few times. What it recognizes is unknown. The TCR comes from a man between 65 and 85 years old in good health. The chain uses TRBV20-1 and TRBJ2-5; 8 nucleotides line up with TRBD2. The J call is in doubt because the DNA end fits TRBJ2-7 better. The specimen was blood. CDR3 sequence (DNA): TGCAGTGCTAGCGGGAGGGTCTACGAGCAGTACTTC. Protein: CSASGRVYEQYF.